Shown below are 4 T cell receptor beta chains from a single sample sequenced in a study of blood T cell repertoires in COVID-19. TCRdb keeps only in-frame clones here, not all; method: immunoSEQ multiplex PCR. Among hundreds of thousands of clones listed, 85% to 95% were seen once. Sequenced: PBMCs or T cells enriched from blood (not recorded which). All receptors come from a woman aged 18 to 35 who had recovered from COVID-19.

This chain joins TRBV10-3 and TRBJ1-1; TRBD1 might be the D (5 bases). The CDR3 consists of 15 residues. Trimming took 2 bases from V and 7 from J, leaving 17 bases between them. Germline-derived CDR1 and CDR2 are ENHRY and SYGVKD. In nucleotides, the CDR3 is TGTGCCATCAGTGAGGGACAATCCTTAACAGATGAAGCTTTCTTT. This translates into CAISEGQSLTDEAFF.

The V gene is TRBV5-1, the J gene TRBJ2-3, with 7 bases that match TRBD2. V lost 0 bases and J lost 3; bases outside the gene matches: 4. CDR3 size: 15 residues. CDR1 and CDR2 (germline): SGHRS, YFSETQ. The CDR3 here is CASSLAGRQTDTQYF. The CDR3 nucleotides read TGCGCCAGCAGCTTGGCCGGGAGGCAGACAGATACGCAGTATTTT.

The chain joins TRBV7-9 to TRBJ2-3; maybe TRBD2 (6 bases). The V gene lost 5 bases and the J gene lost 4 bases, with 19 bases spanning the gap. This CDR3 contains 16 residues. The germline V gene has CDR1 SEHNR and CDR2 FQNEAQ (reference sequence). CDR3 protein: CASSRKGGLSADTQYF. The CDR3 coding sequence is TGTGCCAGCAGCCGTAAGGGTGGACTATCGGCAGATACGCAGTATTTT. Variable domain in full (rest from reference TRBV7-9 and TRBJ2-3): DTGVSQNPRHKITKRGQNVTFRCDPISEHNRLYWYRQTLGQGPEFLTYFQNEAQLEKSRLLSDRFSAERPKGSFSTLEIQRTEQGDSAMYLCASSRKGGLSADTQYFGPGTRLTVL.

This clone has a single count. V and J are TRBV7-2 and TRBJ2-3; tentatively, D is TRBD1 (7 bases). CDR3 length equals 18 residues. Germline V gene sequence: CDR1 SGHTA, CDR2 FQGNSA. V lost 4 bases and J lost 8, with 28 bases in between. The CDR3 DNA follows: TGTGCCAGCAGCTCCGCATTCGGGCTTAGCAGGGGGGACGGTACGCAGTATTTT. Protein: CASSSAFGLSRGDGTQYF.